The 18 T cell receptor beta chains presented below share a single source sample, sequenced in a study of T cells in Graves' hyperthyroidism and ophthalmopathy. Regions amplified from RNA transcripts were the TCR beta CDR3 regions. First-round RT-PCR of the TCR CDR3 relied on the HTBI primer set. TCRdb independently ran MiXCR on the multiplex PCR reads; one entry per CDR3 protein. The table records roughly 630,000 distinct CDR3 sequences, 15% to 18% of them present only once. Specimen: blood. These receptors were collected from a woman in her twenties or thirties with Graves' hyperthyroidism.

This clonotype was observed a handful of times. The chain carries TRBV29-1 and TRBJ1-3; D gene uncertain. The germline CDR1 and CDR2 sequences are SQVTM and ANQGSEA. Trimming left V 7 bases short and J 1 base short, with 5 bases between. CDR3 length: 11 residues. In nucleotides, the CDR3 is TGCAGCGGGGAATCTGGAAACACCATATATTTT. It codes for CSGESGNTIYF. The variable domain in full, with the rest retrieved from reference TRBV29-1 and TRBJ1-3, is SAVISQKPSRDICQRGTSLTIQCQVDSQVTMMFWYRQQPGQSLTLIATANQGSEATYESGFVIDKFPISRPNLTFSTLTVSNMSPEDSSIYLCSGESGNTIYFGEGSWLTVV.

This clonotype has ten or more counts. This rearrangement joins TRBV6-2 or TRBV6-3 to TRBJ2-7; no clear D. The CDR3 consists of 12 residues. In germline, CDR1 is MNHEY, CDR2 SVGEGT. Trimming removed 2 bases at V and 3 bases at J, with 5 bases between. For the CDR3, the DNA is TGTGCCAGCAGTTACAGGAACTACGAGCAGTACTTC. Protein sequence: CASSYRNYEQYF.

This chain uses TRBV15 with TRBJ2-5; D unclear. CDR1 is LNHNV, CDR2 YYDKDF, per germline (reference sequence). The CDR3 is 12 amino acids. Deletions cut 3 bases from V and 5 bases from J, with 7 bases between. CDR3 bases: TGTGCCACCAGCAGGGCTCATGAGACCCAGTACTTC. It translates to CATSRAHETQYF. The full variable domain, with the rest looked up from reference TRBV15 and TRBJ2-5, is DAMVIQNPRYQVTQFGKPVTLSCSQTLNHNVMYWYQQKSSQAPKLLFHYYDKDFNNEADTPDNFQSRRPNTSFCFLDIRSPGLGDTAMYLCATSRAHETQYFGPGTRLLVL.

In this sample, this clonotype turned up a few times. The chain recombines TRBV7-9 with TRBJ1-4; D is unclear. The CDR3 loop spans 15 amino acids. The germline CDR1 and CDR2 sequences are SEHNR and FQNEAQ (reference sequence). Trimming removed 5 bases at V and 0 bases at J, with 10 bases between. The CDR3 sequence: CASSADGPTNEKLFF. The CDR3 nucleotides read TGTGCCAGCAGCGCAGACGGACCAACTAATGAAAAACTGTTTTTT.

This clonotype showed up just a few times. CDR3 residues: CATSREASGALHSEQFF. The CDR3 nucleotides read TGTGCCACCAGCAGAGAGGCTAGCGGGGCCTTACACAGTGAGCAGTTCTTC. The rearrangement links TRBV15 to TRBJ2-1, with 9 nucleotides matching TRBD2. The CDR3 totals 17 residues. Germline V lookup: CDR1 LNHNV, CDR2 YYDKDF (reference sequence). The V segment lost 0 bases and the J segment 9 bases; nucleotides outside the gene matches: 12. The whole variable domain, filled in from reference TRBV15 and TRBJ2-1, reads DAMVIQNPRYQVTQFGKPVTLSCSQTLNHNVMYWYQQKSSQAPKLLFHYYDKDFNNEADTPDNFQSRRPNTSFCFLDIRSPGLGDTAMYLCATSREASGALHSEQFFGPGTRLTVL.

Many counts were recorded for this clonotype. This sequence joins TRBV5-8 and TRBJ2-3; maybe TRBD2 (6 bases). This CDR3 comprises 15 residues. Germline-derived CDR1 and CDR2 are SGHTS and YDEGEE. V lost 0 bases to trimming and J lost 7 bases, with 15 bases between them. The CDR3 coding sequence is TGTGCCAGCAGCTTGGCGGCTAGCGAATGGAATACGCAGTATTTT. Translating gives CASSLAASEWNTQYF.

This clonotype was detected ten times or more. The chain is built from TRBV19 and TRBJ1-5; weak D call: TRBD1 (5 bases). The ends were cut back, 4 bases at V and 9 bases at J, with 19 bases in the middle. This CDR3 contains 15 residues. Germline V gene data show CDR1 as LNHDA and CDR2 as SQIVND (reference sequence). The CDR3: CASSTGGGGEAPQHF. The CDR3 nucleotides are TGTGCCAGTAGTACGGGGGGGGGAGGAGAAGCGCCCCAGCATTTT.

Ten or more counts support this clonotype. The chain joins TRBV12-3 or TRBV12-4 to TRBJ2-7, with D perhaps matching TRBD2 (6 bases). Deletions cut 9 bases from V and 7 bases from J, with 16 bases between. This CDR3 spans 12 amino acids. The CDR3 here is CASRTGAGEQYF. CDR3 nucleotides: TGTGCCAGTAGGACGGGAGCTGGGGAGCAGTACTTC.

This clonotype was detected many times. The chain uses TRBV5-1 and TRBJ2-1; D may be TRBD2 (6 bases). The CDR3 runs to 16 residues. The germline CDR1 and CDR2 sequences are SGHRS and YFSETQ. V lost 0 bases and J lost 0, with 10 bases in between. CDR3 in amino acids: CASSLAVDYSYNEQFF. In DNA, the CDR3 is TGCGCCAGCAGCTTGGCGGTGGACTACTCCTACAATGAGCAGTTCTTC.

This clonotype was seen repeatedly, ten times or more. The rearrangement links TRBV12-3 or TRBV12-4 to TRBJ2-7; no definite D call. The CDR3 length is 12 residues. The V and J ends lost 5 bases and 3 bases respectively, with 8 bases between them. This chain's CDR3 is CASSRFYYEQYF. In nucleotides, the CDR3 is TGTGCCAGCAGTCGATTTTACTACGAGCAGTACTTC.

This clonotype was picked up one time. This chain links TRBV5-1 with TRBJ2-2; D unclear. Germline V gene data show CDR1 as SGHRS and CDR2 as YFSETQ. The CDR3 sequence is 12 residues long. Trimming removed 0 bases from V and 9 bases from J, with 6 bases in between. The CDR3 spells CASSLADRELFF. DNA for the CDR3: TGCGCCAGCAGCTTGGCCGACCGGGAGCTGTTTTTT.

The table lists this clonotype with many counts. V gene TRBV18 combines with J gene TRBJ2-6; D call uncertain. Germline V lookup: CDR1 KGHSH, CDR2 LQKENI. This CDR3 is 15 amino acids long. Trimming cost V 0 bases and J 0 bases, with 3 bases left between them. Written as DNA, the CDR3 is TGTGCCAGCTCACCACCAAGCTCTGGGGCCAACGTCCTGACTTTC. It is translated as CASSPPSSGANVLTF.

On this clonotype itself: At one end, the junction sequence differs from germline, possibly due to a read error. V usage is TRBV28 and J usage is TRBJ2-3, with D unclear. Germline CDR1 MDHEN, CDR2 SYDVKM. This CDR3 comprises 16 residues. In nucleotides, the CDR3 is TGTGCCAGCAGCTCAACGACTGGTTCCCGCCGAGATGCGCAGTATTTT. It is translated as CASSSTTGSRRDAQYF.

The chain combines TRBV6-2 or TRBV6-3 with TRBJ1-4; possible D gene TRBD1, 5 bases. CDR3 length: 14 amino acids. Germline CDR1 and CDR2: MNHEY and SVGEGT. The germline V and J ends were trimmed by 5 bases and 4 bases, with 11 bases remaining between them. The CDR3 nucleotides are TGTGCCAGCAGTCCGGGGGACGATAATGAAAAACTGTTTTTT. It translates to CASSPGDDNEKLFF.

At least ten counts were recorded for this clonotype. The chain is built from TRBV28 and TRBJ2-3, with 12 bases identical to TRBD2. CDR1 is MDHEN, CDR2 SYDVKM, per germline. Losses at the gene ends were 7 bases for V and 3 bases for J; bases not matched to a gene: 5. The CDR3 sequence is 15 residues long. CDR3 DNA sequence: TGTGCCAGCATCCCCGGGACTAGCGGGACAGATACGCAGTATTTT. Protein: CASIPGTSGTDTQYF.

The sample holds many counts of this clonotype. V gene TRBV30 combines with J gene TRBJ1-1; D is possibly TRBD1 (6 bases). The CDR3 totals 11 residues. The V and J ends lost 7 bases and 6 bases respectively, with 12 bases between them. CDR1 and CDR2 from the germline V gene are GTSNPN and SVGIG (reference sequence). The CDR3 sequence is CASNRASEAFF. The CDR3 nucleotides read TGTGCCTCAAACAGGGCCTCTGAAGCTTTCTTT.

There are many counts of this clonotype. V gene TRBV12-3 or TRBV12-4 combines with J gene TRBJ2-5; no clear D. The CDR3 length is 13 residues. V shed 4 bases and J shed 1 base, with 7 bases lying between them. CDR3 sequence (DNA): TGTGCCAGCAGTTCGGCTAGCCAAGAGACCCAGTACTTC. The encoded protein is CASSSASQETQYF.

The rearrangement uses TRBV5-6 and TRBJ1-1; weak D call: TRBD1 (6 bases). The V gene lost 4 bases and the J gene lost 1 base, with 14 bases spanning the gap. Germline V gene sequence: CDR1 SGHDT, CDR2 YYEEEE. This CDR3 is built from 15 residues. The CDR3 sequence is CASSPGHWRNTEAFF. The DNA for the CDR3 is TGTGCCAGCAGCCCGGGACATTGGAGGAACACTGAAGCTTTCTTT.